The source of this TCR beta chain is a study of T-cell memory formation after mild COVID-19. V was clipped by 8 bases and J by 5 bases, with 25 bases between them. Germline V CDR1 and CDR2: MNHEY, SMNVEV (reference sequence). The CDR3 sequence is 16 residues long. TCRdb analysed the 5' RACE reads with MiXCR anew, one entry per CDR3 protein. This table holds 550,000 to 600,000 distinct CDR3 sequences, 17% found once. This chain uses TRBV27 with TRBJ2-7, with D unresolved. The specimen sequenced was PBMCs or a T cell subset sorted from them (not recorded which). This receptor was identified in an adult woman who had mild COVID-19 (a few samples of this study predate the infection). Cell type and time point are not known. The CDR3 nucleotides are TGTGCCAGCGACATTCGGTCGGCGGACGGCCTCGACGAGCAGTACTTC. It encodes CASDIRSADGLDEQYF.